This T cell receptor beta chain was sequenced during a study of T cell changes during pregnancy in multiple sclerosis. This clone is a singleton in its sample. It is unclear where the CDR3 begins or ends on the DNA, so no DNA is shown, and the CDR3 is as TCRdb lists it. Germline assignment: CDR1 LNHDA and CDR2 SQIVND (reference sequence). The CDR3 spans 18 amino acids, including both terminal residues. Using immunoSEQ multiplex PCR, the repertoire was profiled, and TCRdb retains in-frame clones only, with some absent. Of fewer than 95,000 clones in the sample, about 94% were seen once. This clonotype was obtained from a female donor with multiple sclerosis, enrolled in a pregnancy study. This specimen consisted of peripheral blood, obtained in the third trimester of pregnancy. This rearrangement joins TRBV19 to TRBJ2-7; the table's D call, TRBD2, was not checked against the DNA. CDR3 amino acids: CASSILAPHRGGLYEQYF.